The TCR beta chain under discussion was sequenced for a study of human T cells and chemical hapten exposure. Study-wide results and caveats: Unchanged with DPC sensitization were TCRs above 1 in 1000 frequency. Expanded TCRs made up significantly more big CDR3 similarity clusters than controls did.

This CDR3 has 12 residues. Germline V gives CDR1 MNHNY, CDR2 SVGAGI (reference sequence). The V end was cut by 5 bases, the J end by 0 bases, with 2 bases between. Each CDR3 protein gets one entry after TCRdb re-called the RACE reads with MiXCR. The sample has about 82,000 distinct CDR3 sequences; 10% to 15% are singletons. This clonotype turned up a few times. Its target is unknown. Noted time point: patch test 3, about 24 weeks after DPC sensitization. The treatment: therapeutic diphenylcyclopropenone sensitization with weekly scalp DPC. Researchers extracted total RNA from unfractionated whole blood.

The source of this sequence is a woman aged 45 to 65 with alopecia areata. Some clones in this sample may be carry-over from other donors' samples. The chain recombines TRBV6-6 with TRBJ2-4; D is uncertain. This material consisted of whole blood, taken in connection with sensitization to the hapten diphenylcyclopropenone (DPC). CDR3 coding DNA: TGTGCCAGCAGTAAAGCCAAAAACATTCAGTACTTC. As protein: CASSKAKNIQYF.